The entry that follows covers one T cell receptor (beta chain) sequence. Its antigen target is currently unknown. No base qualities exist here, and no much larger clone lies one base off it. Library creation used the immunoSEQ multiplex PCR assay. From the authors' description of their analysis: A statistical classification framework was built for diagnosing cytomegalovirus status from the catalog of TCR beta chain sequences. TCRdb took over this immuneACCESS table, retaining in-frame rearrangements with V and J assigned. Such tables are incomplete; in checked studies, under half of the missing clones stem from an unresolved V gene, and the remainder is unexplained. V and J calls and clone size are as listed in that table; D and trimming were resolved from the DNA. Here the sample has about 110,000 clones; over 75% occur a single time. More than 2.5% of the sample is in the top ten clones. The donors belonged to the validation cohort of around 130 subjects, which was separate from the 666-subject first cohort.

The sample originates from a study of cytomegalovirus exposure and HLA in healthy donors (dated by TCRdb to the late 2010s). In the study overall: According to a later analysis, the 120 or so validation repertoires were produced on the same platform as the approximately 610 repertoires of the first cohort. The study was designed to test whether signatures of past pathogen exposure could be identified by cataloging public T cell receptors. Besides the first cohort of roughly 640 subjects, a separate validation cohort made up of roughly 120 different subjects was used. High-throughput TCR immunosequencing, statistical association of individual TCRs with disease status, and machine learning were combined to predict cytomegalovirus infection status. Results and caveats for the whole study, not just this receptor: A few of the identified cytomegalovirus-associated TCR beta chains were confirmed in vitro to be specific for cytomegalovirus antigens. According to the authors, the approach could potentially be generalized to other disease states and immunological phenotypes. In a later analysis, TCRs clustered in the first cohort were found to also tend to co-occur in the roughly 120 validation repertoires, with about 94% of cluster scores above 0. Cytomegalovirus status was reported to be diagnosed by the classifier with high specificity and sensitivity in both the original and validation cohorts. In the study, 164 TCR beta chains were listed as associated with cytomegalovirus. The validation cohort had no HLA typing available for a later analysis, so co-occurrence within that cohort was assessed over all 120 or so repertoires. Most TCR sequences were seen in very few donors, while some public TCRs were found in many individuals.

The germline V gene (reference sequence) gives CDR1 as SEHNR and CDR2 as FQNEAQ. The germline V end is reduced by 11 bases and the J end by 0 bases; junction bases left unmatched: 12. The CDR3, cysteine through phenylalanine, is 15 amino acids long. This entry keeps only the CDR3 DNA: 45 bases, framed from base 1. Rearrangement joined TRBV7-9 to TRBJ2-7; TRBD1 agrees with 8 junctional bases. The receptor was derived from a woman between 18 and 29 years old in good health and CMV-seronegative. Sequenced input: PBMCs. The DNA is TGTGCCGTCCCCCCCGGGACAGGCCGCTCCTACGAGCAGTACTTC. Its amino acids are CAVPPGTGRSYEQYF.